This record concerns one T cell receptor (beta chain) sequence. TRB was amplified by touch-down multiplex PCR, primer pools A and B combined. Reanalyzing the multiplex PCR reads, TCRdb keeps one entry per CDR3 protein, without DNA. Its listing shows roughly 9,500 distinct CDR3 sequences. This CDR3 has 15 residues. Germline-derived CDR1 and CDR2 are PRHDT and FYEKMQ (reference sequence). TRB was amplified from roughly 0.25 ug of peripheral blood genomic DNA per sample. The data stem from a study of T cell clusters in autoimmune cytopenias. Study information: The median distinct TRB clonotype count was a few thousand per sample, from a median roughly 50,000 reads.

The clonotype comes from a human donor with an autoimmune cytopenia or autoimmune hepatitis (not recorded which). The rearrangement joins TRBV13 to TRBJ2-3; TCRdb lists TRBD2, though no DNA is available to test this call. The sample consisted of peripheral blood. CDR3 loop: CASSLLTSKLHTQYF.